A single sample is the source of the 24 T cell receptor beta chains below, sequenced in a study of Tregs in tolerant kidney transplant recipients. These receptors have no known antigen. The table came from immunoSEQ multiplex PCR; TCRdb's copy has only in-frame clones and leaves some out. This sample yields around 30,000 clones, of which 82% are seen a single time; approximately 2% belongs to the top ten. Sequenced: Tregs from blood cultured with allogeneic cells. The receptors derive from a human donor in good health.

This sequence joins TRBV11-3 and TRBJ2-7; D gene ambiguous. Trimming shortened V by 6 bases and J by 2 bases, and 11 bases separated the two germline ends. There are 13 residues in the CDR3. From germline, CDR1 is SGHNT and CDR2 YENEEA. The CDR3: CASSFDFAYEQYF. The CDR3 coding sequence is TGTGCCAGCAGTTTCGACTTCGCCTACGAGCAGTACTTC.

This clone was detected once. V and J are TRBV11-3 and TRBJ2-2, with TRBD2 identical over 7 bases. The CDR3 totals 13 residues. Germline lookup yields CDR1 SGHNT and CDR2 YENEEA. Unmatched junction bases numbered 5, after V lost 6 bases and J lost 7 bases. The CDR3: CASSLTSRGELFF. The CDR3 DNA is TGTGCCAGCAGTCTGACTAGCCGCGGGGAGCTGTTTTTT.

This chain joins TRBV5-1 and TRBJ1-6; D gene uncertain. V lost 0 bases, J lost 6 bases, and 13 bases lay in between. The germline V gene encodes CDR1 SGHRS and CDR2 YFSETQ. The CDR3 is 16 residues long. As DNA, the CDR3 is TGCGCCAGCAGCTTGGGCGCAGGCGCTTTTAATTCACCCCTCCACTTT. This gives the protein CASSLGAGAFNSPLHF.

This clone was observed a few times. V is TRBV4-1 and J is TRBJ1-3; D gene unclear. Between the trimmed V and J ends, which lost 3 bases and 4 bases, there was a span of 22 bases. Germline assignment: CDR1 MGHRA and CDR2 YSYEKL. The CDR3 runs 18 residues. CDR3 loop: CASSHSSLVGLRGNTIYF. The DNA of the CDR3 is TGCGCCAGCAGCCACTCTTCTCTCGTCGGGTTGAGGGGAAACACCATATATTTT.

V gene TRBV2 combines with J gene TRBJ1-1, with TRBD1 as a possible D gene (5 bases). The CDR3 totals 13 residues. V shed 3 bases and J shed 10 bases, with 15 bases lying between them. CDR1 SNHLY and CDR2 FYNNEI come from the germline V gene. The DNA for the CDR3 is TGTGCCAGCAGTGAGAGTCATGGGGCCCCAGCTTTCTTT. Its protein is CASSESHGAPAFF.

The gene calls are TRBV28 and TRBJ1-6; unclear D gene. Between the trimmed V and J ends, which lost 6 bases and 13 bases, there was a span of 13 bases. This CDR3 comprises 12 residues. The V gene's germline CDR1 is MDHEN and CDR2 SYDVKM. The chain's CDR3 is CASSTRGAPLHF. The CDR3 DNA follows: TGTGCCAGCAGCACCCGAGGCGCGCCCCTCCACTTT.

J is TRBJ2-3 and V is TRBV4-1; 11 bases agree with TRBD2. The ends lost 2 bases at V and 2 bases at J; junction bases unmatched: 6. The CDR3 spans 17 residues. Germline CDR1 and CDR2: MGHRA and YSYEKL. The CDR3 region is CASSQLGLAGFTDTQYF. The CDR3 DNA follows: TGCGCCAGCAGCCAATTAGGACTAGCGGGCTTCACAGATACGCAGTATTTT.

V gene TRBV7-2 combines with J gene TRBJ1-1, with 9 bases fitting TRBD1. J gave up 3 bases and V 6 bases, and 8 bases lay outside the gene matches. This CDR3 comprises 15 residues. The germline V gene has CDR1 SGHTA and CDR2 FQGNSA. Here the CDR3 reads CASRFTGGAHTEAFF. The CDR3 nucleotides read TGTGCCAGCAGGTTTACAGGGGGCGCGCACACTGAAGCTTTCTTT.

The chain combines TRBV6-5 with TRBJ1-1, with 7 bases fitting TRBD1. This CDR3 spans 15 amino acids. CDR1 and CDR2 from the germline V gene are MNHEY and SVGAGI. Trimming took 4 bases from V and 6 from J; bases not matched to a gene: 11. CDR3 sequence (DNA): TGTGCCAGCAGTTCCCGATTTGACAGGGCCCCTGAAGCTTTCTTT. Translation: CASSSRFDRAPEAFF.

The chain recombines TRBV9 with TRBJ2-3, with a possible D match to TRBD1 (5 bases). With 10 bases removed from V and 9 bases from J, the gap between germline ends came to 18 bases. Germline lookup yields CDR1 SGDLS and CDR2 YYNGEE. The CDR3 is 12 residues long. CDR3 sequence (DNA): TGTGCCGGACCTTGCAGGGAAGGCACGCAGTATTTT. Its protein product is CAGPCREGTQYF. The full variable domain, in which reference TRBV9 and TRBJ2-3 provide the parts outside the CDR3, is DSGVTQTPKHLITATGQRVTLRCSPRSGDLSVYWYQQSLDQGLQFLIQYYNGEERAKGNILERFSAQQFPDLHSELNLSSLELGDSALYFCAGPCREGTQYFGPGTRLTVL.

The rearrangement uses TRBV6-6 and TRBJ1-1; D call uncertain. The V gene lost 0 bases and the J gene lost 0 bases, with 5 bases spanning the gap. Looked up from germline, CDR1 is MNHNY and CDR2 is SVGAGI (reference sequence). CDR3 size: 14 residues. CDR3 nucleotides: TGTGCCAGCAGTTACTCGAGCGTGAACACTGAAGCTTTCTTT. Protein: CASSYSSVNTEAFF.

The CDR3 coding sequence is TGCGCCAGCAGCTTCGGGGCCGCGGGGAGCTCCTACAATGAGCAGTTCTTC. Encoded protein: CASSFGAAGSSYNEQFF. The chain is built from TRBV5-1 and TRBJ2-1; the D gene is possibly TRBD2 (6 bases). Germline V lookup: CDR1 SGHRS, CDR2 YFSETQ. The ends were cut back, 2 bases at V and 0 bases at J, with 15 bases in the middle. CDR3 length equals 17 residues.

The chain uses TRBV5-4 and TRBJ1-4, with D maybe TRBD1 (5 bases). In germline, CDR1 is SGHNT, CDR2 YYREEE (reference sequence). V was cut by 1 base and J by 4 bases, with 11 bases left in between. This CDR3 is built from 15 residues. The CDR3 loop reads CASSLYGGSNEKLFF. The CDR3 region has the DNA TGTGCCAGCAGCTTGTATGGGGGGAGTAATGAAAAACTGTTTTTT.

The chain joins TRBV5-1 to TRBJ2-1, with 9 bases that match TRBD1. Germline CDR1 and CDR2: SGHRS and YFSETQ. Unmatched junction bases numbered 4, after V lost 4 bases and J lost 5 bases. The CDR3 spans 14 residues. The CDR3 DNA follows: TGCGCCAGCAGCCGGAGGACAGGGGACAATGAGCAGTTCTTC. This encodes CASSRRTGDNEQFF. The whole variable domain, remainder taken from reference TRBV5-1 and TRBJ2-1, is KAGVTQTPRYLIKTRGQQVTLSCSPISGHRSVSWYQQTPGQGLQFLFEYFSETQRNKGNFPGRFSGRQFSNSRSEMNVSTLELGDSALYLCASSRRTGDNEQFFGPGTRLTVL.

This clone occurred a few times. This chain connects TRBV5-1 to TRBJ2-7; D tentatively reads TRBD1 or TRBD2 (5 bases each). Germline V gives CDR1 SGHRS, CDR2 YFSETQ. V lost 0 bases, J lost 6 bases, and 7 bases lay in between. This CDR3 spans 12 amino acids. The CDR3 is CASSLVGTEQYF. The CDR3 DNA follows: TGCGCCAGCAGCTTGGTAGGGACCGAGCAGTACTTC.

The chain links TRBV5-4 to TRBJ2-3; D is unresolved. Trimming took off 5 bases at V and 1 base at J, with 11 bases between the two ends. Germline V gene data show CDR1 as SGHNT and CDR2 as YYREEE (reference sequence). The CDR3 sequence is 14 residues long. The CDR3 sequence: CASSPGFRTDTQYF. DNA for the CDR3: TGTGCCAGCAGTCCCGGGTTTCGCACAGATACGCAGTATTTT.

The V gene is TRBV7-9, the J gene TRBJ2-1, with D perhaps matching TRBD2 (5 bases). This CDR3 has 13 residues. Germline V gene sequence: CDR1 SEHNR, CDR2 FQNEAQ (reference sequence). Trimming stripped 5 bases from V and 4 bases from J, with 9 bases between. This CDR3 is CASSPDSYNEQFF. CDR3 bases: TGTGCCAGCAGCCCGGACTCTTACAATGAGCAGTTCTTC.

The chain has TRBV5-1 and TRBJ1-2, with TRBD1 as a possible D gene (5 bases). This CDR3 is built from 13 residues. Germline V CDR1 and CDR2: SGHRS, YFSETQ. V dropped 1 base and J dropped 7 bases, with 11 bases sitting between them. Written as DNA, the CDR3 is TGCGCCAGCAGCTTGACGGACACCTTTGGCTACACCTTC. It yields the protein CASSLTDTFGYTF. Supplemented by reference TRBV5-1 and TRBJ1-2, the full variable domain reads KAGVTQTPRYLIKTRGQQVTLSCSPISGHRSVSWYQQTPGQGLQFLFEYFSETQRNKGNFPGRFSGRQFSNSRSEMNVSTLELGDSALYLCASSLTDTFGYTFGSGTRLTVV.

This chain joins TRBV2 and TRBJ2-7; 7 positions agree with TRBD1. Trimming took 6 bases from V and 1 from J; bases not matched to a gene: 3. Germline V gene data show CDR1 as SNHLY and CDR2 as FYNNEI. The CDR3 consists of 13 residues. CDR3 protein: CASRGTESYEQYF. The CDR3 DNA is TGTGCCAGCAGGGGGACAGAATCCTACGAGCAGTACTTC.

The gene calls are TRBV5-6 and TRBJ1-6; D possibly corresponds to TRBD1 (6 bases). The CDR3 totals 16 residues. Trimming shortened V by 1 base and J by 9 bases, and 17 bases separated the two germline ends. Looked up from germline, CDR1 is SGHDT and CDR2 is YYEEEE. The CDR3 here is CASSLFGGVASSPLHF. The CDR3 DNA is TGTGCCAGCAGCTTGTTCGGGGGCGTCGCAAGTTCACCCCTCCACTTT. Based on the CDR3 plus reference TRBV5-6 and TRBJ1-6, the full variable domain is DAGVTQSPTHLIKTRGQQVTLRCSPKSGHDTVSWYQQALGQGPQFIFQYYEEEERQRGNFPDRFSGHQFPNYSSELNVNALLLGDSALYLCASSLFGGVASSPLHFGNGTRLTVT.

This clone has only a few counts. The V call is TRBV6-1, the J call TRBJ1-2, with a possible D match to TRBD1 (6 bases). There are 12 residues in the CDR3. Trimming shortened V by 4 bases and J by 4 bases, and 7 bases separated the two germline ends. Germline V lookup: CDR1 MNHNS, CDR2 SASEGT. The CDR3 protein is CASSATGYGYTF. CDR3 coding DNA: TGTGCCAGCAGTGCGACAGGCTATGGCTACACCTTC.

The chain joins TRBV14 to TRBJ2-5; D is unclear. The V end lost 3 bases, the J end lost 4 bases, and 6 bases lay between the germline ends. The CDR3 totals 12 residues. Germline CDR1 and CDR2: SGHDN and FVKESK. The CDR3 protein is CASSHTPETQYF. The CDR3 DNA is TGTGCCAGCAGCCACACCCCAGAGACCCAGTACTTC. Variable domain in full (rest from reference TRBV14 and TRBJ2-5): EAGVTQFPSHSVIEKGQTVTLRCDPISGHDNLYWYRRVMGKEIKFLLHFVKESKQDESGMPNNRFLAERTGGTYSTLKVQPAELEDSGVYFCASSHTPETQYFGPGTRLLVL.

The chain couples TRBV18 to TRBJ2-1; the match to TRBD1 covers 8 bases. CDR1 KGHSH and CDR2 LQKENI come from the germline V gene. The CDR3 loop spans 13 amino acids. The V gene end was trimmed by 6 bases and the J gene end by 6 bases; junction bases not matched to a gene: 4. Written as DNA, the CDR3 is TGTGCCAGCTCTCTCGGACAGGGCAATGAGCAGTTCTTC. Translation gives CASSLGQGNEQFF.

V usage is TRBV5-1 and J usage is TRBJ2-7, with a possible D match to TRBD1 (7 bases). Per germline, CDR1 SGHRS and CDR2 YFSETQ. V was trimmed by 0 bases and J by 4 bases, leaving 23 bases between them. The CDR3 contains 18 residues. The CDR3 DNA reads TGCGCCAGCAGCTTGGTTTCACAGGGGACTTCAGAACTGTACGAGCAGTACTTC. Translating gives CASSLVSQGTSELYEQYF.